Listed here are 29 T cell receptor beta chains from one sample, sequenced in a study of T cells in Graves' hyperthyroidism and ophthalmopathy. Template material for amplifying TCR beta CDR3 regions consisted of RNA transcripts. HTBI primers were the set used in a first-round RT-PCR of the TCR CDR3. Using its own MiXCR run on the multiplex PCR reads, TCRdb lists one record per CDR3 protein. This sample has a few hundred thousand distinct CDR3 sequences; about 16% occur once, and the top ten carry 25% to 30%. Source material: blood. These receptors all come from a woman aged 25 to 45 with Graves' ophthalmopathy.

The chain links TRBV6-2 or TRBV6-3 to TRBJ1-5; D gene ambiguous. The V end lost 4 bases, the J end lost 4 bases, and 17 bases lay between the germline ends. The germline V gene encodes CDR1 MNHEY and CDR2 SVGEGT. The CDR3 consists of 16 residues. Here the CDR3 DNA reads TGTGCCAGCAGTTCGCCGCGGGGAAGACTTAATCAGCCCCAGCATTTT. Translating gives CASSSPRGRLNQPQHF.

The gene calls are TRBV5-6 and TRBJ1-2; TRBD1 matches 7 bases. Per germline, CDR1 SGHDT and CDR2 YYEEEE. Losses at the gene ends were 4 bases for V and 5 bases for J; bases not matched to a gene: 20. This CDR3 contains 18 residues. The CDR3 sequence is CASSQSTWGPGTEYGYTF. For the CDR3, the DNA is TGTGCCAGCAGCCAAAGTACTTGGGGGCCCGGGACAGAATATGGCTACACCTTC.

This clonotype was counted ten times or more. The J gene is TRBJ2-7, the V gene TRBV7-2, with 8 nucleotides matching TRBD2. CDR1 is SGHTA, CDR2 FQGNSA, per germline. The CDR3 is 15 amino acids. V was pared by 5 bases and J by 1 base, with 7 bases of the junction left unmatched. The CDR3 sequence is CASSQSGSSSYEQYF. CDR3 coding DNA: TGTGCCAGCAGCCAAAGCGGGAGCAGTTCCTACGAGCAGTACTTC. The full variable domain, rest sourced from reference TRBV7-2 and TRBJ2-7, is GAGVSQSPSNKVTEKGKDVELRCDPISGHTALYWYRQSLGQGLEFLIYFQGNSAPDKSGLPSDRFSAERTGGSVSTLTIQRTQQEDSAVYLCASSQSGSSSYEQYFGPGTRLTVT.

As regards this clonotype: Just one base apart from a much larger clone, this may be a read error. The rearrangement uses TRBV28 and TRBJ2-3; D is perhaps TRBD1 or TRBD2 (6 bases each). CDR3 length: 14 residues. The germline V and J ends were trimmed by 5 bases and 13 bases, with 22 bases remaining between them. CDR1 and CDR2 (germline): MDHEN, SYDVKM. CDR3 loop: CASSPPGTPGAKYF. The CDR3, as DNA: TGTGCCAGCAGTCCCCCCGGGACACCGGGGGCGAAGTATTTT.

In the case of this clonotype: Just one base apart from a much larger clone, this may be a read error. This chain connects TRBV6-2 or TRBV6-3 to TRBJ1-1; 8 bases fit TRBD1. Germline CDR1 and CDR2: MNHEY and SVGEGT. CDR3 length: 15 amino acids. Unmatched junction bases numbered 10, after V lost 6 bases and J lost 4 bases. This chain's CDR3 is CASSEPGQDRTEAFF. DNA of the CDR3: TGTGCCAGCAGCGAGCCGGGACAGGACCGCACTGAAGCTTTCTTT.

In this sample, this clonotype turned up a few times. The chain couples TRBV25-1 to TRBJ1-5; D unresolved. This CDR3 is 13 amino acids long. CDR1 is MGHDK and CDR2 is SYGVNS in the germline V gene. V lost 2 bases, J lost 5 bases, and 7 bases lay in between. CDR3 nucleotide sequence: TGTGCCAGCAGTGAAGGAGCTTATCAGCCCCAGCATTTT. Translating gives CASSEGAYQPQHF.

At least ten counts were recorded for this clonotype. V usage is TRBV18 and J usage is TRBJ2-3; 7 nucleotides agree with TRBD1. Germline assignment: CDR1 KGHSH and CDR2 LQKENI. V lost 3 bases, J lost 1 base, and 7 bases stayed unmatched. This CDR3 contains 16 residues. This CDR3 reads CASSPQTTGRTDTQYF. CDR3 DNA sequence: TGTGCCAGCTCACCTCAGACGACAGGGCGCACAGATACGCAGTATTTT.

This clonotype was observed a few times. V is TRBV3-1 and J is TRBJ2-7; 12 nucleotides agree with TRBD2. Germline CDR1 is LGHDT and CDR2 is YNNKEL (reference sequence). The ends lost 4 bases at V and 4 bases at J; junction bases unmatched: 8. CDR3 length equals 16 residues. The CDR3 DNA sequence: TGTGCCAGCAGCCTCACTAGCGGGAGGCTTGGGTACGAGCAGTACTTC. Translating gives CASSLTSGRLGYEQYF.

This chain links TRBV7-9 with TRBJ2-5; D is perhaps TRBD1 (6 bases). The ends were cut back, 1 base at V and 5 bases at J, with 11 bases in the middle. Per germline, CDR1 SEHNR and CDR2 FQNEAQ (reference sequence). This CDR3 spans 14 amino acids. DNA for the CDR3: TGTGCCAGCAGCTTAGTCAGGGGCGGGGAGACCCAGTACTTC. It is translated as CASSLVRGGETQYF.

The chain links TRBV9 to TRBJ2-6; D not certain. The V gene's germline CDR1 is SGDLS and CDR2 YYNGEE. Trimming pared 4 bases from V and 11 bases from J, leaving 16 bases between. The CDR3 covers 14 residues. Here the CDR3 DNA reads TGTGCCAGCAGCCCTTATAGGACGTCCGACGTCCTGACTTTC. It yields the protein CASSPYRTSDVLTF.

This clonotype turned up a few times. V and J are TRBV20-1 and TRBJ1-2; 8 bases align to TRBD1. CDR3 size: 13 residues. J was trimmed by 3 bases and V by 5 bases; bases with no gene match: 5. Looked up from germline, CDR1 is DFQATT and CDR2 is SNEGSKA (reference sequence). The CDR3 is CSAGDRRDYGYTF. The CDR3 DNA reads TGCAGTGCTGGGGACAGGAGGGACTATGGCTACACCTTC.

The rearrangement joins TRBV27 to TRBJ1-5, with D uncertain. V lost 2 bases, J lost 6 bases, and 8 bases lay in between. The CDR3 has 13 amino acids. CDR1 and CDR2 from the germline V gene are MNHEY and SMNVEV (reference sequence). The CDR3 reads CASSLVAGQPQHF. The CDR3 bases are TGTGCCAGCAGTTTAGTAGCTGGTCAGCCCCAGCATTTT.

This clonotype was counted many times. The gene calls are TRBV2 and TRBJ2-7, with 8 bases aligning to TRBD1. CDR1 and CDR2 (germline): SNHLY, FYNNEI. This CDR3 has 15 residues. V shed 6 bases and J 5 bases; nucleotides not matched to a gene: 12. The CDR3 here is CASRKGQGGPHEQYF. The CDR3 nucleotides read TGTGCCAGCAGGAAAGGACAGGGAGGTCCACACGAGCAGTACTTC.

J is TRBJ1-2 and V is TRBV28; no firm D call. The germline V and J ends were trimmed by 3 bases and 1 base, with 6 bases remaining between them. Germline-derived CDR1 and CDR2 are MDHEN and SYDVKM. This CDR3 spans 13 amino acids. The CDR3 sequence: CASSFRSNYGYTF. CDR3 coding DNA: TGTGCCAGCAGTTTTAGGAGTAACTATGGCTACACCTTC.

Ten or more counts support this clonotype. The chain links TRBV2 to TRBJ2-1; D gene ambiguous. Looked up from germline, CDR1 is SNHLY and CDR2 is FYNNEI. V was cut by 4 bases and J by 8 bases, with 15 bases left in between. CDR3 length equals 14 residues. DNA for the CDR3: TGTGCCAGCAGTGTTCACGTCGGATGGGATGAGCAGTTCTTC. Protein: CASSVHVGWDEQFF.

This clonotype came up many times. J is TRBJ2-7 and V is TRBV5-5, with 9 bases matching TRBD2. With 2 bases clipped from V and 7 bases from J, the junction kept 10 bases outside the gene matches. Germline V gene lookup returns CDR1 SGHKS and CDR2 YYEKEE (reference sequence). The CDR3 has 15 residues. In DNA, the CDR3 is TGTGCCAGCAGCTTTCGTATAGCGGGAGTGGCTGAGCAGTACTTC. It translates to CASSFRIAGVAEQYF.

This clonotype was seen more than once but under ten times. This sequence joins TRBV7-6 and TRBJ2-1, with TRBD2 as a possible D gene (5 bases). The germline gives CDR1 SGHVS, CDR2 FNYEAQ. The ends were cut back, 5 bases at V and 5 bases at J, with 16 bases in the middle. The CDR3 is made up of 15 amino acids. CDR3 DNA: TGTGCCAGCAGCAGTACTGGAGGCAGAGACAATGAGCAGTTCTTC. Protein: CASSSTGGRDNEQFF.

This clonotype was found many times. The rearrangement joins TRBV7-8 to TRBJ2-7; no reliable D call. This CDR3 is built from 14 residues. Germline V lookup: CDR1 SGHVS, CDR2 FQNEAQ. V was pared by 2 bases and J by 4 bases, with 12 bases between. The CDR3, as DNA: TGTGCCAGCAGCTTACGGCAGTTTACGTACGAGCAGTACTTC. Protein sequence: CASSLRQFTYEQYF.

This clonotype was recorded at least ten times. The gene calls are TRBV7-8 and TRBJ1-1; TRBD1 matches at 7 bases. Unmatched junction bases numbered 4, after V lost 2 bases and J lost 1 base. This CDR3 has 15 residues. Germline assignment: CDR1 SGHVS and CDR2 FQNEAQ. For the CDR3, the DNA is TGTGCCAGCAGCTTACCCAGGGGGGCGAACACTGAAGCTTTCTTT. As protein: CASSLPRGANTEAFF.

This clonotype was observed a few times. The gene calls are TRBV4-2 and TRBJ2-1; no definite D call. V was cut by 1 base and J by 6 bases, with 10 bases left in between. CDR1 LGHNA and CDR2 YNFKEQ come from the germline V gene. The CDR3 has 14 amino acids. CDR3 in DNA: TGTGCCAGCAGCCAAGGGGTCGGATCCAATGAGCAGTTCTTC. Protein sequence: CASSQGVGSNEQFF.

This clonotype was observed many times. V is TRBV3-1 and J is TRBJ2-7, with 8 positions matching TRBD2. This CDR3 has 16 amino acids. Looked up from germline, CDR1 is LGHDT and CDR2 is YNNKEL (reference sequence). Trimming removed 4 bases from V and 2 bases from J; junction bases left unmatched: 10. This chain's CDR3 is CASSPSFGLAPYEQYF. The CDR3 nucleotides read TGTGCCAGCAGCCCCAGTTTCGGACTAGCCCCCTACGAGCAGTACTTC.

In its sample, this clonotype was seen many times. J is TRBJ2-5 and V is TRBV7-2, with D perhaps TRBD2 (6 bases). CDR3 length: 15 amino acids. Germline CDR1 SGHTA, CDR2 FQGNSA. V gave up 3 bases and J gave up 2 bases, with 13 bases separating them. Here the CDR3 reads CASSFLGGLQETQYF. The CDR3 DNA reads TGTGCCAGCAGCTTCTTGGGGGGACTTCAAGAGACCCAGTACTTC.

In this sample, this clonotype turned up many times. V usage is TRBV12-3 or TRBV12-4 and J usage is TRBJ2-2; D remains unclear. This CDR3 region has 16 residues. The V gene lost 6 bases and the J gene lost 5 bases, with 19 bases spanning the gap. The CDR3 loop is CASSREPIMGTGELFF. The CDR3 DNA sequence: TGTGCCAGCAGCCGCGAACCGATCATGGGGACCGGGGAGCTGTTTTTT.

The J gene is TRBJ2-7, the V gene TRBV28; TRBD2 matches 12 bases. J gave up 5 bases and V 5 bases, and 7 bases lay outside the gene matches. This CDR3 comprises 15 residues. Germline-derived CDR1 and CDR2 are MDHEN and SYDVKM. CDR3 in DNA: TGTGCCAGCAGTCGCCTAGCGGGAGGGTTCGACGAGCAGTACTTC. This encodes CASSRLAGGFDEQYF.

The chain has TRBV7-2 and TRBJ2-2; D remains ambiguous. Germline assignment: CDR1 SGHTA and CDR2 FQGNSA. V lost 1 base, J lost 9 bases, and 6 bases lay in between. The CDR3 length is 12 residues. The DNA of the CDR3 is TGTGCCAGCAGCTTAGAAGTCCGGGAGCTGTTTTTT. This codes for CASSLEVRELFF.

This clonotype was counted at least ten times. The rearrangement links TRBV6-1 to TRBJ2-5, with D possibly TRBD2 on 5 matching bases. V lost 8 bases and J lost 5, with 9 bases in between. The CDR3 runs 11 residues. Germline V CDR1 and CDR2: MNHNS, SASEGT. The CDR3: CASLTGETQYF. CDR3 DNA sequence: TGTGCCAGCCTTACGGGGGAGACCCAGTACTTC.

This clonotype has ten or more counts. The gene calls are TRBV7-3 and TRBJ2-7, with 8 bases aligning to TRBD2. The length of the CDR3 is 15 residues. Trimming took 3 bases from V and 3 from J; bases not matched to a gene: 7. The germline gives CDR1 SGHTA, CDR2 FQGTGA. The CDR3, as DNA: TGTGCCAGCAGCTTGTTAGCGGGAAGACACTACGAGCAGTACTTC. Its protein is CASSLLAGRHYEQYF.

This clonotype was detected only a few times. CDR3 region: CSARLEGFYEQYF. The CDR3 DNA reads as TGCAGTGCCAGACTAGAGGGGTTTTACGAGCAGTACTTC. This chain links TRBV20-1 with TRBJ2-7, with D maybe TRBD2 (6 bases). The ends were cut back, 6 bases at V and 4 bases at J, with 16 bases in the middle. The CDR3 totals 13 residues. Germline CDR1 DFQATT, CDR2 SNEGSKA (reference sequence).

The genes are TRBV20-1 and TRBJ2-3; D remains unclear. This CDR3 contains 12 residues. V lost 1 base, J lost 7 bases, and 9 bases lay in between. Germline assignment: CDR1 DFQATT and CDR2 SNEGSKA (reference sequence). The CDR3 DNA follows: TGCAGTGCTAGAGGCCCAAGGAATACGCAGTATTTT. Protein product: CSARGPRNTQYF.